These 9 T cell receptor beta chains share one sample of origin, sequenced in a study of technical replicates of blood from a handful of donors. Sequencing used immunoSEQ multiplex PCR; TCRdb keeps in-frame clones, though not all of them. The sample carries 95,000 to 100,000 clones, approximately 96% recorded once. The material sequenced was T cells isolated from PBMCs. The receptor source for this set is a human donor in good health.

This chain joins TRBV6-1 and TRBJ2-3, with no clear D. This CDR3 has 13 residues. The V and J ends lost 7 bases and 0 bases respectively, with 8 bases between them. Germline V gene data show CDR1 as MNHNS and CDR2 as SASEGT. CDR3 DNA sequence: TGTGCCAGCACCCCTCTTAGCACAGATACGCAGTATTTT. Protein product: CASTPLSTDTQYF.

The chain joins TRBV7-9 to TRBJ2-7; perhaps TRBD2 as D (7 bases). With 4 bases removed from V and 2 bases from J, the gap between germline ends came to 24 bases. The CDR3 extends over 18 amino acids. Germline lookup yields CDR1 SEHNR and CDR2 FQNEAQ (reference sequence). The CDR3 coding sequence is TGTGCCAGCAGCTCGCGAGGAGGGGGGGAGGCGGTGACCTACGAGCAGTACTTC. Protein: CASSSRGGGEAVTYEQYF.

This chain joins TRBV19 and TRBJ2-1; 10 bases align to TRBD2. The CDR3 runs 15 residues. The V segment lost 2 bases and the J segment 9 bases; nucleotides outside the gene matches: 7. The germline V gene encodes CDR1 LNHDA and CDR2 SQIVND (reference sequence). Here the CDR3 DNA reads TGTGCCAGTAGTATATCCCTAGCGGGGGAGAGTGAGCAGTTCTTC. Protein product: CASSISLAGESEQFF.

V is TRBV7-9 and J is TRBJ2-3; possible D gene TRBD2, 6 bases. Germline V lookup: CDR1 SEHNR, CDR2 FQNEAQ (reference sequence). The germline V and J ends were trimmed by 4 bases and 3 bases, with 23 bases remaining between them. The CDR3 contains 18 residues. The CDR3 DNA is TGTGCCAGCAGCTCTCCTTTCTCCCCCGGCGGGGAGACAGATACGCAGTATTTT. Translated: CASSSPFSPGGETDTQYF. The variable domain in full, with the rest retrieved from reference TRBV7-9 and TRBJ2-3, is DTGVSQNPRHKITKRGQNVTFRCDPISEHNRLYWYRQTLGQGPEFLTYFQNEAQLEKSRLLSDRFSAERPKGSFSTLEIQRTEQGDSAMYLCASSSPFSPGGETDTQYFGPGTRLTVL.

This clone has a single count. The chain uses TRBV6-5 and TRBJ1-1; perhaps TRBD1 as D (5 bases). Germline V gene data show CDR1 as MNHEY and CDR2 as SVGAGI. With 4 bases removed from V and 4 bases from J, the gap between germline ends came to 13 bases. There are 14 residues in the CDR3. The CDR3, as DNA: TGTGCCAGCAGTTCTGACAGCCGGGCCACTGAAGCTTTCTTT. Its protein product is CASSSDSRATEAFF.

This clone was counted once. J is TRBJ2-1 and V is TRBV30; D is unclear. There are 15 residues in the CDR3. The V end lost 0 bases, the J end lost 0 bases, and 9 bases lay between the germline ends. Germline lookup yields CDR1 GTSNPN and CDR2 SVGIG (reference sequence). CDR3 sequence: CAWSVDLRSYNEQFF. In DNA, the CDR3 is TGTGCCTGGAGTGTAGACTTACGCTCCTACAATGAGCAGTTCTTC.

The rearrangement joins TRBV7-9 to TRBJ2-3, with D maybe TRBD2 (7 bases). Germline CDR1 SEHNR, CDR2 FQNEAQ (reference sequence). There are 14 residues in the CDR3. The CDR3 here is CAERGGYQTDTQYF. As DNA, the CDR3 is TGTGCTGAGAGGGGGGGCTACCAAACAGATACGCAGTATTTT. Using reference TRBV7-9 and TRBJ2-3 for the parts outside the CDR3, the full variable domain is DTGVSQNPRHKITKRGQNVTFRCDPISEHNRLYWYRQTLGQGPEFLTYFQNEAQLEKSRLLSDRFSAERPKGSFSTLEIQRTEQGDSAMYLCAERGGYQTDTQYFGPGTRLTVL.

The chain carries TRBV29-1 and TRBJ2-7, with D unresolved. Germline values: CDR1 SQVTM, CDR2 ANQGSEA. Trimming left V 5 bases short and J 2 bases short, with 13 bases between. The length of the CDR3 is 13 residues. The CDR3 DNA follows: TGCAGCGTTCAGAGAGGTTTAACCTACGAGCAGTACTTC. Its protein is CSVQRGLTYEQYF.

The V gene is TRBV19, the J gene TRBJ1-2, with TRBD1 as a possible D gene (5 bases). Germline V gives CDR1 LNHDA, CDR2 SQIVND (reference sequence). This CDR3 spans 12 amino acids. V lost 5 bases and J 4 bases, leaving 8 bases between the germline ends. The CDR3 loop reads CASSPQGYGYTF. Here the CDR3 DNA reads TGTGCCAGTAGTCCGCAGGGCTATGGCTACACCTTC. Looking up the rest from reference TRBV19 and TRBJ1-2 gives the full variable domain: DGGITQSPKYLFRKEGQNVTLSCEQNLNHDAMYWYRQDPGQGLRLIYYSQIVNDFQKGDIAEGYSVSREKKESFPLTVTSAQKNPTAFYLCASSPQGYGYTFGSGTRLTVV.